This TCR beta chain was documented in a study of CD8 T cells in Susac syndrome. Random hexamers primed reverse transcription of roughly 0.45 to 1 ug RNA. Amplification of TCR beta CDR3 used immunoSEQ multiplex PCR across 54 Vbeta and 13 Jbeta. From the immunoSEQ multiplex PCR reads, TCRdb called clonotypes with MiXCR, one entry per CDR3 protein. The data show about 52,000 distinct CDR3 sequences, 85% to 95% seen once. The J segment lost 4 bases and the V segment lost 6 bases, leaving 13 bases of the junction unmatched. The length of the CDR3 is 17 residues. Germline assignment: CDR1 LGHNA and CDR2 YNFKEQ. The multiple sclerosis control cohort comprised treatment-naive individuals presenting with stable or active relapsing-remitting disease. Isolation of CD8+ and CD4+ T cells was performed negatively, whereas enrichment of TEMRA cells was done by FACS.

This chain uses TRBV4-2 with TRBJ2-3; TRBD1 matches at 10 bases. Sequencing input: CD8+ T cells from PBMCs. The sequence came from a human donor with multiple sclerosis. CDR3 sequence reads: CASRPTTGTGDADTQYF. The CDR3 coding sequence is TGTGCCAGCAGACCTACCACCGGGACAGGGGACGCAGATACGCAGTATTTT.